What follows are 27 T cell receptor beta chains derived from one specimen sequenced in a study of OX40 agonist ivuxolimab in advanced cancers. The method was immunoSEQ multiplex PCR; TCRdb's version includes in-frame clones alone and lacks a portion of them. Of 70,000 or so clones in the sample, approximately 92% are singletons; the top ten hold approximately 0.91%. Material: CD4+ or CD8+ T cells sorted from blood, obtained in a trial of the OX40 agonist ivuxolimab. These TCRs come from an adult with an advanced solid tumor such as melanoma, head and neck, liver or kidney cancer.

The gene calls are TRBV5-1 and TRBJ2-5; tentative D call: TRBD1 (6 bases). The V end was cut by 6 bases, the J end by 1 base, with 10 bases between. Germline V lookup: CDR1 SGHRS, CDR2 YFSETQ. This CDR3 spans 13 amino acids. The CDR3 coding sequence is TGCGCCAGCAATACAGGGCCCCAAGAGACCCAGTACTTC. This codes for CASNTGPQETQYF.

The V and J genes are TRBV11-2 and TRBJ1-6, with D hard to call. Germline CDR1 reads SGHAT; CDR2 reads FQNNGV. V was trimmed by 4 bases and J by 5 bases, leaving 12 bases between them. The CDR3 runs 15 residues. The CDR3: CASSYLASDNSPLHF. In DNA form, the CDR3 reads TGTGCCAGCAGCTACCTGGCATCGGATAATTCACCCCTCCACTTT.

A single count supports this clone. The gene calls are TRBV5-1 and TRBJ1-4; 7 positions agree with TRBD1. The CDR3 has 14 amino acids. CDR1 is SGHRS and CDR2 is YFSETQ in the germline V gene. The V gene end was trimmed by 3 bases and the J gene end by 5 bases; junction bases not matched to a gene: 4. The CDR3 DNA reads TGCGCCAGCAGCTCGGGACAGTTGAATGAAAAACTGTTTTTT. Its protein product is CASSSGQLNEKLFF.

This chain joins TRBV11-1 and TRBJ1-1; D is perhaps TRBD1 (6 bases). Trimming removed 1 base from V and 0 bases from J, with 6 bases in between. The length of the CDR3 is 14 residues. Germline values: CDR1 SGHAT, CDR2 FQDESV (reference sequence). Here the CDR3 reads CASSLGTVNTEAFF. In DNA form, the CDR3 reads TGTGCCAGCAGCTTAGGGACAGTGAACACTGAAGCTTTCTTT.

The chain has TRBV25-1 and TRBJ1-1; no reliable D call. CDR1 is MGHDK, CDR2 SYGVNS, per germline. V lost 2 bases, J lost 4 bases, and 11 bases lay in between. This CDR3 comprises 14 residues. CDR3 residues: CASSENGWGTEAFF. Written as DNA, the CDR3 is TGTGCCAGCAGTGAAAATGGGTGGGGCACTGAAGCTTTCTTT. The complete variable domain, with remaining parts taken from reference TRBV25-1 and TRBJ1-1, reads EADIYQTPRYLVIGTGKKITLECSQTMGHDKMYWYQQDPGMELHLIHYSYGVNSTEKGDLSSESTVSRIRTEHFPLTLESARPSHTSQYLCASSENGWGTEAFFGQGTRLTVV.

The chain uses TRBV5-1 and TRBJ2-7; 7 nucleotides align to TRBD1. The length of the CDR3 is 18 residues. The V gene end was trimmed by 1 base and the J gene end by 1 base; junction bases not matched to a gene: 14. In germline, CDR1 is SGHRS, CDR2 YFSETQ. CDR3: CASSLMARQGGGSYEQYF. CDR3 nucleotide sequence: TGCGCCAGCAGCTTGATGGCGCGACAGGGTGGTGGGTCCTACGAGCAGTACTTC. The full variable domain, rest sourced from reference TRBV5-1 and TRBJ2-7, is KAGVTQTPRYLIKTRGQQVTLSCSPISGHRSVSWYQQTPGQGLQFLFEYFSETQRNKGNFPGRFSGRQFSNSRSEMNVSTLELGDSALYLCASSLMARQGGGSYEQYFGPGTRLTVT.

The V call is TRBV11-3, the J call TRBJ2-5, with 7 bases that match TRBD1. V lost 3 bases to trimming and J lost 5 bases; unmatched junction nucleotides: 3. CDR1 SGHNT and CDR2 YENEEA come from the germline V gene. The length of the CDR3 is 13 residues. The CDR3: CASSLGQRETQYF. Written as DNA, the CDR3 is TGTGCCAGCAGCTTGGGACAGAGGGAGACCCAGTACTTC.

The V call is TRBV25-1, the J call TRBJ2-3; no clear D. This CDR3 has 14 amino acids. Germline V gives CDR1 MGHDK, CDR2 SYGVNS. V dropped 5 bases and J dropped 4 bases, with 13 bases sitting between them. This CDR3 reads CASSLGSPPDTQYF. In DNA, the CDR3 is TGTGCCAGCAGTCTCGGGTCCCCCCCAGATACGCAGTATTTT.

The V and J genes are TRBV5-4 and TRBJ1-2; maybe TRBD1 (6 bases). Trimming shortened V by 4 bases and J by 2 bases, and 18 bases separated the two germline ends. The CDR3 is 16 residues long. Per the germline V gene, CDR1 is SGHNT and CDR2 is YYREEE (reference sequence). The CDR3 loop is CASSALRTEPNYGYTF. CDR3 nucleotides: TGTGCCAGCAGCGCGTTGCGGACAGAGCCCAACTATGGCTACACCTTC.

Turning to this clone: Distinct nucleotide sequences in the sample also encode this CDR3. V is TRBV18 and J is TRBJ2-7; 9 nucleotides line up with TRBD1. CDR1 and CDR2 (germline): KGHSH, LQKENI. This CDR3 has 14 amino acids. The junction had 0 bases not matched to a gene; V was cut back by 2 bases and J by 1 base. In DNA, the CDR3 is TGTGCCAGCTCACCAGGGACAGGGTCCTACGAGCAGTACTTC. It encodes CASSPGTGSYEQYF. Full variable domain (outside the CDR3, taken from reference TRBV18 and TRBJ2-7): NAGVMQNPRHLVRRRGQEARLRCSPMKGHSHVYWYRQLPEEGLKFMVYLQKENIIDESGMPKERFSAEFPKEGPSILRIQQVVRGDSAAYFCASSPGTGSYEQYFGPGTRLTVT.

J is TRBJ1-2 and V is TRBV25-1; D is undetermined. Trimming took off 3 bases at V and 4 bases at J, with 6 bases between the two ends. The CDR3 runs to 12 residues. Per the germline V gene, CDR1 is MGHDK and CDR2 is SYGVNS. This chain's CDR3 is CASSDFSYGYTF. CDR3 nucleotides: TGTGCCAGCAGTGATTTCTCCTATGGCTACACCTTC.

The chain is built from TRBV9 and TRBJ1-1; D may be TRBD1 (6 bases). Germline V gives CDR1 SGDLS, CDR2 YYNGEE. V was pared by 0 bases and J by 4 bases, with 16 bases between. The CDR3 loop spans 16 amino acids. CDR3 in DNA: TGTGCCAGCAGCGTAGTAGGGGGAGCCACGGGCACTGAAGCTTTCTTT. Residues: CASSVVGGATGTEAFF.

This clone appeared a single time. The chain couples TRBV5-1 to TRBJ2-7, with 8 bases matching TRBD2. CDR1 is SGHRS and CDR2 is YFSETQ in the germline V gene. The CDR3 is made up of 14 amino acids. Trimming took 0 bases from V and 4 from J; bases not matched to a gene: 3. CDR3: CASSLAGGLYEQYF. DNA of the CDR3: TGCGCCAGCAGCTTGGCGGGGGGGCTTTACGAGCAGTACTTC.

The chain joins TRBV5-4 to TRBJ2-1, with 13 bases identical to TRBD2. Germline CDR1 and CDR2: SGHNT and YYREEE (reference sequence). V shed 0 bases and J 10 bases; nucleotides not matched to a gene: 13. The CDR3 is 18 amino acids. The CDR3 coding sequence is TGTGCCAGCAGCTTGGCCACTAGCGGGAGGGCCGGGAGAAACGAGCAGTTCTTC. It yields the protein CASSLATSGRAGRNEQFF. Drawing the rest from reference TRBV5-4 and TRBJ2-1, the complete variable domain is ETGVTQSPTHLIKTRGQQVTLRCSSQSGHNTVSWYQQALGQGPQFIFQYYREEENGRGNFPPRFSGLQFPNYSSELNVNALELDDSALYLCASSLATSGRAGRNEQFFGPGTRLTVL.

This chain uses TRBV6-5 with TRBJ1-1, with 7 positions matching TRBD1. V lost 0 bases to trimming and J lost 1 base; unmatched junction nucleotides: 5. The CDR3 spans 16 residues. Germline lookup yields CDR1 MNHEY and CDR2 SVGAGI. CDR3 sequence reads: CASSYSMTGRNTEAFF. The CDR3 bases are TGTGCCAGCAGTTACTCGATGACAGGGCGGAACACTGAAGCTTTCTTT.

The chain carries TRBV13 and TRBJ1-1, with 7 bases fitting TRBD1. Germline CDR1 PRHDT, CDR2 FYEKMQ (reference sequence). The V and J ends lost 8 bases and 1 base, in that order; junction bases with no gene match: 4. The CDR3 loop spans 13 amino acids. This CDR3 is CASRGQQNTEAFF. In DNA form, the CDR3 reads TGTGCCAGCCGGGGACAGCAGAACACTGAAGCTTTCTTT.

CDR3 residues: CASSPKDSGRETQYF. For the CDR3, the DNA is TGTGCCAGCAGCCCCAAAGATAGCGGGAGGGAGACCCAGTACTTC. The chain combines TRBV6-1 with TRBJ2-5; the match to TRBD2 covers 10 bases. V lost 6 bases to trimming and J lost 5 bases; unmatched junction nucleotides: 9. The CDR3 is made up of 15 amino acids. Germline CDR1 is MNHNS and CDR2 is SASEGT.

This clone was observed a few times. The CDR3, as DNA: TGTGCCAGCAGCCCCCTCGGAGGGATGAACACTGAAGCTTTCTTT. Amino acids: CASSPLGGMNTEAFF. The genes are TRBV7-9 and TRBJ1-1; no definite D call. Germline V gene sequence: CDR1 SEHNR, CDR2 FQNEAQ (reference sequence). This CDR3 contains 15 residues. V was pared by 5 bases and J by 0 bases, with 13 bases between.

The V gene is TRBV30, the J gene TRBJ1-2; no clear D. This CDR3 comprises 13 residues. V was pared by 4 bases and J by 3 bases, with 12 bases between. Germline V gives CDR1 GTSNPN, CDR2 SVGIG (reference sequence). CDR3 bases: TGTGCCTGGACGATCCGGGCTCACTATGGCTACACCTTC. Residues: CAWTIRAHYGYTF. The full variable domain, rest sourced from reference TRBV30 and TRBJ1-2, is SQTIHQWPATLVQPVGSPLSLECTVEGTSNPNLYWYRQAAGRGLQLLFYSVGIGQISSEVPQNLSASRPQDRQFILSSKKLLLSDSGFYLCAWTIRAHYGYTFGSGTRLTVV.

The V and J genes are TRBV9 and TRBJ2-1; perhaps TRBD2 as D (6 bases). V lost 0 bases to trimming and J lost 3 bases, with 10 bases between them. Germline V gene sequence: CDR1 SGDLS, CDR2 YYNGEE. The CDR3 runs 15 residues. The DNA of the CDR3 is TGTGCCAGCAGCGTAGGCGGGGTTTACTACAATGAGCAGTTCTTC. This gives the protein CASSVGGVYYNEQFF.

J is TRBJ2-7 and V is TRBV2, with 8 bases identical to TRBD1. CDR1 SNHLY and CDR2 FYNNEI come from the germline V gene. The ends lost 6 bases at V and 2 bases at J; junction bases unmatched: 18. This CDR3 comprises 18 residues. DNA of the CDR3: TGTGCCAGCAGGGGACAGGAGATCTACTTATTGACTCCCTACGAGCAGTACTTC. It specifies CASRGQEIYLLTPYEQYF.

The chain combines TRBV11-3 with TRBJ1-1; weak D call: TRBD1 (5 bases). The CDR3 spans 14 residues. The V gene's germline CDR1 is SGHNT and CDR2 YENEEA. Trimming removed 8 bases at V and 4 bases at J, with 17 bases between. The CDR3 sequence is CASSRGGSGTEAFF. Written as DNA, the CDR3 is TGTGCCAGCTCTCGCGGGGGATCTGGCACTGAAGCTTTCTTT.

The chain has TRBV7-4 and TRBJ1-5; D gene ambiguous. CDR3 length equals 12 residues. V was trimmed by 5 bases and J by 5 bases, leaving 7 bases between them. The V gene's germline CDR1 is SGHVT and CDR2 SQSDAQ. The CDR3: CASSTCYQPQHF. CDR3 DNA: TGTGCCAGCAGCACCTGTTATCAGCCCCAGCATTTT.

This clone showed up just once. CDR3 nucleotide sequence: TGTGCCAGCTCACCCCGAGGGGATCCCTACGAGCAGTACTTC. This translates into CASSPRGDPYEQYF. V and J are TRBV18 and TRBJ2-7; D tentatively reads TRBD1 or TRBD2 (5 bases each). CDR1 is KGHSH, CDR2 LQKENI, per germline. Trimming shortened V by 3 bases and J by 2 bases, and 11 bases separated the two germline ends. This CDR3 region has 14 residues. Full variable domain (missing parts from reference TRBV18 and TRBJ2-7): NAGVMQNPRHLVRRRGQEARLRCSPMKGHSHVYWYRQLPEEGLKFMVYLQKENIIDESGMPKERFSAEFPKEGPSILRIQQVVRGDSAAYFCASSPRGDPYEQYFGPGTRLTVT.

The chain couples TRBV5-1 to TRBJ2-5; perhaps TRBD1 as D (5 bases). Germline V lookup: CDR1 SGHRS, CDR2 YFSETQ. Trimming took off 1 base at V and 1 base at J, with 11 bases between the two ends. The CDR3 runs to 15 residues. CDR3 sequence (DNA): TGCGCCAGCAGCTTGTCGGCAGGGCCCCAAGAGACCCAGTACTTC. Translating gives CASSLSAGPQETQYF.

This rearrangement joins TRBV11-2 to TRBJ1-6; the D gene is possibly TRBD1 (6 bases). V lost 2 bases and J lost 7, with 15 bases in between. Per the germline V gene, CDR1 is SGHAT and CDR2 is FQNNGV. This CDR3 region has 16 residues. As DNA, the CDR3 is TGTGCCAGCAGCTTACAGGGGCGAGGGAGGAATTCACCCCTCCACTTT. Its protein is CASSLQGRGRNSPLHF.

CDR3 in DNA: TGCGCCAGCAGCTTGGGACAGGTAGAAGGGAACACTGAAGCTTTCTTT. Translated: CASSLGQVEGNTEAFF. The gene calls are TRBV5-1 and TRBJ1-1, with D maybe TRBD1 (6 bases). Per the germline V gene, CDR1 is SGHRS and CDR2 is YFSETQ. With 0 bases removed from V and 1 base from J, the gap between germline ends came to 13 bases. This CDR3 region has 16 residues.